The clone carrying this T cell receptor (beta chain) was detected a few times. Its antigen is as yet unknown. This record comes from a study of ipilimumab plus nivolumab after autologous stem cell transplantation. From germline, CDR1 is LNHDA and CDR2 SQIVND (reference sequence). The CDR3 covers 15 residues. With 6 bases removed from V and 4 bases from J, the gap between germline ends came to 19 bases. TCRdb's copy holds only in-frame clones and misses some; the assay was immunoSEQ multiplex PCR. Among about 4,800 clones listed, 55% to 80% were seen once. The study's findings and limits: Authors suggest TCR repertoire, Treg phenotype and gut microbiota support further study.

The chain is built from TRBV19 and TRBJ2-7; D might be TRBD2 (6 bases). This receptor was obtained from a male donor with multiple myeloma. The sequencing here drew on PBMCs, taken in a trial of ipilimumab plus nivolumab as post-transplant consolidation. The CDR3 loop reads CASRTQGRFGYEQYF. In DNA, the CDR3 is TGTGCCAGTAGGACTCAAGGGAGGTTTGGGTACGAGCAGTACTTC. Based on the CDR3 plus reference TRBV19 and TRBJ2-7, the full variable domain is DGGITQSPKYLFRKEGQNVTLSCEQNLNHDAMYWYRQDPGQGLRLIYYSQIVNDFQKGDIAEGYSVSREKKESFPLTVTSAQKNPTAFYLCASRTQGRFGYEQYFGPGTRLTVT.